This paragraph reports one TCR beta chain. Its antigen is unidentified. The CDR3 covers 12 residues. V was clipped by 7 bases and J by 6 bases, with 10 bases between them. The germline gives CDR1 SGHTA, CDR2 FQGNSA. The data originate from a study of graft-versus-host responses after intestinal transplantation. Some clones are missing from TCRdb's copy, which holds only in-frame ones; the method was immunoSEQ multiplex PCR. The sample carries 71,000 or so clones, 90% recorded once. Here the sequenced sample was unstimulated CD8+ T cells sorted from spleen or lymph node cells, taken before intestinal transplant. The chain recombines TRBV7-2 with TRBJ2-1; D remains ambiguous. The clonotype originates from a human donor who received an intestinal transplant. The CDR3 DNA follows: TGTGCCAGCACCATCCTTAGCAATGAGCAGTTCTTC. Translated: CASTILSNEQFF.